The 10 T cell receptor beta chains given below trace back to one sample, sequenced in a study of shared clonotypes between healthy human individuals. Method: immunoSEQ multiplex PCR; TCRdb's copy keeps in-frame clones and lacks some. The data contain about 980,000 clones, over 60% of them seen just once; the ten biggest clones take up around 1.4%. Sequencing input: memory CD4+ T cells sorted from blood. Indicated subset: CD45RA-negative fraction. The receptors here all came from a man between 18 and 29 years old in good health.

This clone has just a few counts. The CDR3 nucleotides are TGTGCCATCAGTGAGTTGCATAGCAATCAGCCCCAGCATTTT. Its protein is CAISELHSNQPQHF. The gene calls are TRBV10-3 and TRBJ1-5; no definite D call. The germline V and J ends were trimmed by 1 base and 0 bases, with 4 bases remaining between them. CDR1 and CDR2 from the germline V gene are ENHRY and SYGVKD. There are 14 residues in the CDR3.

The chain couples TRBV28 to TRBJ1-1, with D tentatively TRBD1 (6 bases). Germline V gives CDR1 MDHEN, CDR2 SYDVKM. The CDR3 length is 13 residues. The V and J ends lost 6 bases and 3 bases respectively, with 11 bases between them. The CDR3 region has the DNA TGTGCCAGCAGGGGGGGCCCGTACACTGAAGCTTTCTTT. Residues: CASRGGPYTEAFF. Combining the CDR3 with reference TRBV28 and TRBJ1-1 gives the whole variable domain DVKVTQSSRYLVKRTGEKVFLECVQDMDHENMFWYRQDPGLGLRLIYFSYDVKMKEKGDIPEGYSVSREKKERFSLILESASTNQTSMYLCASRGGPYTEAFFGQGTRLTVV.

This chain uses TRBV5-1 with TRBJ2-1, with 12 positions matching TRBD2. Germline trimming cut 6 bases from V and 3 bases from J; bases unmatched to any gene: 4. The germline V gene has CDR1 SGHRS and CDR2 YFSETQ. The CDR3 length is 15 residues. CDR3 sequence (DNA): TGCGCCAGCACTACTAGCGGGGGGAGCTACAATGAGCAGTTCTTC. Translated, it gives CASTTSGGSYNEQFF.

The chain is built from TRBV28 and TRBJ1-4; 9 positions match TRBD1. The germline V gene has CDR1 MDHEN and CDR2 SYDVKM. The CDR3 spans 16 residues. Trimming cost V 6 bases and J 0 bases; bases outside gene matches: 5. This chain's CDR3 is CASSRDREATNEKLFF. In DNA form, the CDR3 reads TGTGCCAGCAGCCGGGACAGGGAGGCAACTAATGAAAAACTGTTTTTT.

The rearrangement links TRBV10-1 to TRBJ2-1, with a tentative D call TRBD1 (6 bases). The CDR3 totals 14 residues. Trimming stripped 8 bases from V and 5 bases from J, with 16 bases between. Germline loops: CDR1 WNHNN, CDR2 SYGVQD (reference sequence). The CDR3 loop reads CASSRTASDNEQFF. The CDR3 coding sequence is TGCGCCAGCTCCCGGACAGCGTCCGACAATGAGCAGTTCTTC.

J is TRBJ2-3 and V is TRBV19; possibly TRBD1 for D (6 bases). Germline CDR1 and CDR2: LNHDA and SQIVND (reference sequence). The CDR3 has 14 residues. V lost 4 bases to trimming and J lost 0 bases, with 8 bases between them. CDR3 in amino acids: CASSKQGSTDTQYF. The CDR3 coding sequence is TGTGCCAGTAGTAAACAGGGAAGCACAGATACGCAGTATTTT.

The chain couples TRBV10-3 to TRBJ2-5; no clear D gene. Between the trimmed V and J ends, which lost 3 bases and 5 bases, there was a span of 13 bases. The CDR3 consists of 14 residues. The germline CDR1 and CDR2 sequences are ENHRY and SYGVKD. For the CDR3, the DNA is TGTGCCATCAGTGATGGTAGTCTGGGTGAGACCCAGTACTTC. Protein: CAISDGSLGETQYF.

The DNA of the CDR3 is TGTGCCAGCAGTGACGGGACAGGGACAGATACGCAGTATTTT. It specifies CASSDGTGTDTQYF. The chain recombines TRBV6-4 with TRBJ2-3, with 9 bases that match TRBD1. This CDR3 contains 14 residues. Trimming removed 2 bases from V and 3 bases from J; junction bases left unmatched: 0. The germline V gene encodes CDR1 MRHNA and CDR2 SNTAGT.

The chain joins TRBV6-1 to TRBJ1-2; unclear D gene. The germline V gene encodes CDR1 MNHNS and CDR2 SASEGT. There are 12 residues in the CDR3. V shed 5 bases and J shed 6 bases, with 10 bases lying between them. The CDR3 here is CASSPEAHGYTF. In DNA, the CDR3 is TGTGCCAGCAGTCCCGAAGCCCATGGCTACACCTTC.

This chain joins TRBV4-2 and TRBJ2-7, with D maybe TRBD1 (5 bases). CDR1 LGHNA and CDR2 YNFKEQ come from the germline V gene. The CDR3 spans 16 residues. Trimming left V 1 base short and J 1 base short, with 14 bases between. The CDR3 is CASSQGETDPSYEQYF. The CDR3 bases are TGTGCCAGCAGCCAAGGAGAGACAGATCCTTCCTACGAGCAGTACTTC.